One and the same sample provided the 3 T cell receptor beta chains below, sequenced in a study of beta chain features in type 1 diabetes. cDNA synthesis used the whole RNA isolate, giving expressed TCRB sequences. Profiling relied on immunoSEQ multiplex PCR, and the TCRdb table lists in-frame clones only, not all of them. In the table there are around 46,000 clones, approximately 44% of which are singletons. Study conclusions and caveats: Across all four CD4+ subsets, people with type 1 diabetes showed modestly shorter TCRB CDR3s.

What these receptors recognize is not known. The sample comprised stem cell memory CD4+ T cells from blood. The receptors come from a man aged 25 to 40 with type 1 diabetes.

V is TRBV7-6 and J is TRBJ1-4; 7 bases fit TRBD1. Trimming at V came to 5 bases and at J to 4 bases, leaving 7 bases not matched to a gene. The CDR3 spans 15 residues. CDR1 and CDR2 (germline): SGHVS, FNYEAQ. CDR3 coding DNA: TGTGCCAGCAGCCTCGCGACAGGGATTAATGAAAAACTGTTTTTT. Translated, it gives CASSLATGINEKLFF.

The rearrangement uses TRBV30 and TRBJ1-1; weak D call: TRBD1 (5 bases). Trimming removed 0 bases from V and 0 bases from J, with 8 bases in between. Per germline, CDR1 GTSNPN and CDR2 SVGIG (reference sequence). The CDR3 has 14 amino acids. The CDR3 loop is CAWSVRGMNTEAFF. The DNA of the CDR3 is TGTGCCTGGAGTGTTAGGGGCATGAACACTGAAGCTTTCTTT.

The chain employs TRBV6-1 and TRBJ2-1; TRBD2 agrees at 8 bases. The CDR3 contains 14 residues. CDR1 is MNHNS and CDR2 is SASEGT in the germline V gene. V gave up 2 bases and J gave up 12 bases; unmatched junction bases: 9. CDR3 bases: TGTGCCAGCAGTGAACAGTTAGCGGGAACGAGGCAGTTCTTC. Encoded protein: CASSEQLAGTRQFF.